This T cell receptor (beta chain) is from a study of human T cells and chemical hapten exposure. Time point noted: pre-sensitization, week 0. The treatment here: therapeutic diphenylcyclopropenone sensitization with weekly scalp DPC. Blood was collected ahead of every patch test applied. The CDR3 loop spans 16 amino acids. Germline V CDR1 and CDR2: LNHDA, SQIVND (reference sequence). V was pared by 4 bases and J by 7 bases, with 20 bases between. A note on this clonotype: Its antigen remains unknown.

The study, taken as a whole, reports: Donors, who had alopecia, may show an immune response that differs from healthy people's. More PT1 expanded TCRs went with higher patch test scores.

TCRdb called the RACE reads again in MiXCR, with one record for every CDR3 protein. The data show around 300,000 distinct CDR3 sequences, about 5% seen once. V is TRBV19 and J is TRBJ2-1; D may be TRBD1 (6 bases). The receptor's source is a woman aged 18-29 years with alopecia areata. Some clones in this sample may be carry-over from other donors' samples. This specimen was whole blood, taken in connection with sensitization to the hapten diphenylcyclopropenone (DPC). CDR3 nucleotide sequence: TGTGCCAGTAGTAGATACAGGACAGAACCAAGAAATGAGCAGTTCTTC. It translates to CASSRYRTEPRNEQFF.